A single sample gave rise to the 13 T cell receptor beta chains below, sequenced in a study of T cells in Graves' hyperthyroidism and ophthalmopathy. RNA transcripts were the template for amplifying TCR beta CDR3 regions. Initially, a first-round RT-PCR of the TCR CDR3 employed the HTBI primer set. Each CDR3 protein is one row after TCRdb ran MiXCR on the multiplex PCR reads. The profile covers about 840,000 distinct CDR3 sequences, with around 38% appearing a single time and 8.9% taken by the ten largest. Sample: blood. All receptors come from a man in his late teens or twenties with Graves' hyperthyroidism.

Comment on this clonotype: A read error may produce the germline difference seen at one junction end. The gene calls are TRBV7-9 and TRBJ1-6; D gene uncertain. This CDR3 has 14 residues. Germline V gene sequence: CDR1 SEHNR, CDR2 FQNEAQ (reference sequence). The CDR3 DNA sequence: TGCGCCAGTAGCCAAGACCCCTATAATTCACCCCTCCACTTT. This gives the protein CASSQDPYNSPLHF.

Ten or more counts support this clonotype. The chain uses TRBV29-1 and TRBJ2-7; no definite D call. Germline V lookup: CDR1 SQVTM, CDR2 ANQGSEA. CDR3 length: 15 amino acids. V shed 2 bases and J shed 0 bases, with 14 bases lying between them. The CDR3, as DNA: TGCAGCGTTGAAATCCCAGGACGTAGCTCCTACGAGCAGTACTTC. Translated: CSVEIPGRSSYEQYF.

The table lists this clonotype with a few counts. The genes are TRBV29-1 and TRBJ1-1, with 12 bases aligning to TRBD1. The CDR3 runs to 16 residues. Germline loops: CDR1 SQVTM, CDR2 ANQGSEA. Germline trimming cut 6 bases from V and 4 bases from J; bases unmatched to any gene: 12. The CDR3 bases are TGCAGCGTGTCCCGGGACAGGGGGCAAACGGGCACTGAAGCTTTCTTT. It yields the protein CSVSRDRGQTGTEAFF.

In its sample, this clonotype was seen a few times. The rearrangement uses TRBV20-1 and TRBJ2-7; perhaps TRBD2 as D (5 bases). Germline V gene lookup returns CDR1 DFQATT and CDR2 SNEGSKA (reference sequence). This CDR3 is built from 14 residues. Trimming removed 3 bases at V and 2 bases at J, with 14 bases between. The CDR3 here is CSASGLRETYEQYF. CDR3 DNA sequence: TGCAGTGCTAGCGGACTGCGAGAAACCTACGAGCAGTACTTC.

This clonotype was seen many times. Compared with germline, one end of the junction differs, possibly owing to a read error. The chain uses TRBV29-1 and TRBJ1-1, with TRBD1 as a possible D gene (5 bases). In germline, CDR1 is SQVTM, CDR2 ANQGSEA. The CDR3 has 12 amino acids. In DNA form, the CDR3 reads TGCAGCGTGGAAGCGGGAGGGGCTGAAGCTTTCTTT. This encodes CSVEAGGAEAFF.

The CDR3: CATSRDGTGGEKLFF. Written as DNA, the CDR3 is TGTGCCACCAGCAGAGATGGGACAGGGGGTGAAAAACTGTTTTTT. The J gene is TRBJ1-4, the V gene TRBV15; 11 nucleotides line up with TRBD1. Trimming at V came to 0 bases and at J to 7 bases, leaving 1 base not matched to a gene. Germline loops: CDR1 LNHNV, CDR2 YYDKDF (reference sequence). CDR3 length: 15 residues.

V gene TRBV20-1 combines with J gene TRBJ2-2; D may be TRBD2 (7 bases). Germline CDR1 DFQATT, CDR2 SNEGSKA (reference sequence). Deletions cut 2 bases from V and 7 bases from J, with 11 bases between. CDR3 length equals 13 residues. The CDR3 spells CSARSGGGGELFF. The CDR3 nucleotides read TGCAGTGCTAGATCGGGGGGCGGCGGGGAGCTGTTTTTT.

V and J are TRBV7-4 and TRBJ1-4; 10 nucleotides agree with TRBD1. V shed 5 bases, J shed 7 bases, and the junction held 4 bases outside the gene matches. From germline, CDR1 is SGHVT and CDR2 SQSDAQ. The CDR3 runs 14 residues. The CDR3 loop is CASSETGGPEKLFF. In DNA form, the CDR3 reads TGTGCCAGCAGCGAGACAGGGGGCCCTGAAAAACTGTTTTTT.

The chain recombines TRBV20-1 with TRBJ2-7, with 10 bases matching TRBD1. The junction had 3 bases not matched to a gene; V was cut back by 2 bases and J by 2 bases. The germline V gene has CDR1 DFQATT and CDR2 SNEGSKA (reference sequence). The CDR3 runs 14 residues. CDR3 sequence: CSARSGTGAYEQYF. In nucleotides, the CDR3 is TGCAGTGCTAGAAGCGGGACAGGGGCCTACGAGCAGTACTTC.

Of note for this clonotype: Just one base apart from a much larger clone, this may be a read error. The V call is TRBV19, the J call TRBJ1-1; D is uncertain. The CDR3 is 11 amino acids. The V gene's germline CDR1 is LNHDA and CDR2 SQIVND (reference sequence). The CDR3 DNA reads TGTGCCAGTAGGAGTCCTATGGAAGCTATCTTT. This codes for CASRSPMEAIF.

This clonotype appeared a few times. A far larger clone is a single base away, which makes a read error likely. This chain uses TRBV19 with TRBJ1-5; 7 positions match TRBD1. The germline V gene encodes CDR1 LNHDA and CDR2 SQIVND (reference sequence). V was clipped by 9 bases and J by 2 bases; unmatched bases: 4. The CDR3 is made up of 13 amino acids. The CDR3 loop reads CASNQGGNQPQHF. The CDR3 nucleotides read TGTGCCAGCAACCAGGGGGGCAATCAGCCCCAGCATTTT.

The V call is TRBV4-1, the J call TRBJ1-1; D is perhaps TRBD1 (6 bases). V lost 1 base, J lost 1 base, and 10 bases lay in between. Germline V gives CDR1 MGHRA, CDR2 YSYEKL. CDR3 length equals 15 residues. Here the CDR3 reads CASSQGTASNTEAFF. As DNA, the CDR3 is TGCGCCAGCAGCCAAGGGACAGCCTCGAACACTGAAGCTTTCTTT.

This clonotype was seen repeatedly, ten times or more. The CDR3 DNA reads as TGTGCCAGTACTCCGACAGACTCTGGAAACACCATATATTTT. Encoded protein: CASTPTDSGNTIYF. The chain uses TRBV19 and TRBJ1-3, with a possible D match to TRBD1 (5 bases). The CDR3 spans 14 residues. Germline lookup yields CDR1 LNHDA and CDR2 SQIVND (reference sequence). The ends were cut back, 7 bases at V and 0 bases at J, with 10 bases in the middle. Full variable domain (remainder filled in from reference TRBV19 and TRBJ1-3): DGGITQSPKYLFRKEGQNVTLSCEQNLNHDAMYWYRQDPGQGLRLIYYSQIVNDFQKGDIAEGYSVSREKKESFPLTVTSAQKNPTAFYLCASTPTDSGNTIYFGEGSWLTVV.